One sample yielded the 17 T cell receptor beta chains listed below, sequenced in a study of T cells in Graves' hyperthyroidism and ophthalmopathy. Regions amplified from RNA transcripts were the TCR beta CDR3 regions. With the HTBI primer set, the TCR CDR3 went through a first round of RT-PCR. TCRdb recomputed calls from the multiplex PCR reads with MiXCR, one row per CDR3 protein. The sample holds about 300,000 distinct CDR3 sequences, 15% to 20% seen once. Input material: blood. All receptors derive from a man aged 30-40 years with Graves' hyperthyroidism.

The V and J genes are TRBV24-1 and TRBJ2-2, with TRBD2 identical over 7 bases. Per the germline V gene, CDR1 is KGHDR and CDR2 is SFDVKD. The CDR3 is made up of 15 amino acids. V gave up 6 bases and J gave up 5 bases; unmatched junction bases: 8. The CDR3 nucleotides are TGTGCCACCAGTACGAGACTAGCAGGAACCGGGGAGCTGTTTTTT. It codes for CATSTRLAGTGELFF.

This clonotype has a count of ten or more. The chain uses TRBV2 and TRBJ2-7, with D maybe TRBD1 (5 bases). Per the germline V gene, CDR1 is SNHLY and CDR2 is FYNNEI. Trimming left V 3 bases short and J 4 bases short, with 7 bases between. This CDR3 region has 12 residues. The CDR3 nucleotides are TGTGCCAGCAGTGAGCAGGGTTACGAGCAGTACTTC. This sequence encodes CASSEQGYEQYF.

This clonotype was observed a handful of times. The V and J genes are TRBV4-2 and TRBJ2-7, with TRBD2 matching over 8 bases. This CDR3 is 14 amino acids long. V gave up 0 bases and J gave up 6 bases; unmatched junction bases: 4. Germline loops: CDR1 LGHNA, CDR2 YNFKEQ. The CDR3 bases are TGTGCCAGCAGCCAAGATCCTAGCGGGCTCGAGCAGTACTTC. Translating it yields CASSQDPSGLEQYF.

The rearrangement joins TRBV18 to TRBJ2-3; the match to TRBD1 covers 7 bases. The CDR3 has 17 amino acids. Germline V lookup: CDR1 KGHSH, CDR2 LQKENI. V trimming: 2 bases; J trimming: 4 bases; junction bases outside the gene matches: 12. CDR3 amino acids: CASSPSALLRGSDTQYF. As DNA, the CDR3 is TGTGCCAGCTCACCATCCGCACTCCTCAGGGGGTCAGATACGCAGTATTTT.

This clonotype was counted a few times. V and J are TRBV7-8 and TRBJ1-5; D is possibly TRBD1 (5 bases). V shed 2 bases and J shed 7 bases, with 12 bases lying between them. CDR3 size: 14 residues. The germline gives CDR1 SGHVS, CDR2 FQNEAQ. This CDR3 is CASSLRDREQPQHF. CDR3 nucleotides: TGTGCCAGCAGCTTAAGGGACCGGGAGCAGCCCCAGCATTTT. The whole variable domain, filled in from reference TRBV7-8 and TRBJ1-5, reads GAGVSQSPRYKVAKRGQDVALRCDPISGHVSLFWYQQALGQGPEFLTYFQNEAQLDKSGLPSDRFFAERPEGSVSTLKIQRTQQEDSAVYLCASSLRDREQPQHFGDGTRLSIL.

This clonotype has at least ten counts. The chain carries TRBV6-1 and TRBJ2-1, with TRBD1 identical over 8 bases. Germline V gene sequence: CDR1 MNHNS, CDR2 SASEGT. The CDR3 runs 13 residues. Trimming took 6 bases from V and 10 from J; bases not matched to a gene: 8. The CDR3 DNA follows: TGTGCCAGCAGGAGACAGGGGCTCCGCGAGCAGTTCTTC. Protein sequence: CASRRQGLREQFF.

This clonotype was seen at least ten times. The chain is built from TRBV11-2 and TRBJ2-5, with D uncertain. Germline CDR1 and CDR2: SGHAT and FQNNGV. The V and J ends lost 5 bases and 4 bases respectively, with 26 bases between them. The CDR3 length is 18 residues. Here the CDR3 reads CASSASRLRPDPGETQYF. Here the CDR3 DNA reads TGTGCCAGCAGCGCCTCGCGTCTTCGCCCGGACCCAGGAGAGACCCAGTACTTC.

This clonotype was recorded at least ten times. The V call is TRBV7-8, the J call TRBJ1-6, with 10 bases that match TRBD1. V lost 5 bases and J lost 8; bases outside the gene matches: 9. The CDR3 covers 16 residues. CDR1 SGHVS and CDR2 FQNEAQ come from the germline V gene. The DNA of the CDR3 is TGTGCCAGCAGCGTCAGGGCAGGGACAGGGGATTCACCCCTCCACTTT. This translates into CASSVRAGTGDSPLHF.

This clonotype was observed many times. The rearrangement links TRBV12-3 or TRBV12-4 to TRBJ2-7; 11 bases align to TRBD1. V was clipped by 5 bases and J by 3 bases; unmatched bases: 3. The CDR3 is 14 amino acids. As DNA, the CDR3 is TGTGCCAGCAGTCTGGACAGGGGGCTCTACGAGCAGTACTTC. It translates to CASSLDRGLYEQYF.

The gene calls are TRBV6-1 and TRBJ2-1, with 11 positions matching TRBD2. The V segment lost 8 bases and the J segment 5 bases; nucleotides outside the gene matches: 5. CDR3 length: 14 residues. Germline CDR1 reads MNHNS; CDR2 reads SASEGT. Here the CDR3 reads CASDLAGGNNEQFF. In DNA form, the CDR3 reads TGTGCCAGCGACTTAGCGGGAGGGAACAATGAGCAGTTCTTC.

This clonotype was recorded many times. V usage is TRBV30 and J usage is TRBJ1-1, with 8 bases lining up with TRBD1. Germline V gene data show CDR1 as GTSNPN and CDR2 as SVGIG (reference sequence). J was trimmed by 1 base and V by 4 bases; bases with no gene match: 2. This CDR3 comprises 13 residues. CDR3 nucleotides: TGTGCCTGGAACAGGGGGGAGAACACTGAAGCTTTCTTT. Amino acid sequence: CAWNRGENTEAFF.

J is TRBJ2-4 and V is TRBV3-1; possibly TRBD1 for D (5 bases). Per the germline V gene, CDR1 is LGHDT and CDR2 is YNNKEL (reference sequence). The CDR3 runs 15 residues. Trimming stripped 1 base from V and 6 bases from J, with 13 bases between. CDR3 in DNA: TGTGCCAGCAGCCAAGCGGCCGGTAGGGGAAACATTCAGTACTTC. Protein product: CASSQAAGRGNIQYF.

This chain uses TRBV6-2 or TRBV6-3 with TRBJ2-1, with 8 bases identical to TRBD2. CDR1 and CDR2 (germline): MNHEY, SVGEGT. V shed 6 bases, J shed 3 bases, and the junction held 10 bases outside the gene matches. This CDR3 has 16 residues. CDR3 nucleotides: TGTGCCAGCAGGCCTGGTCGACTAGCGAACTACAATGAGCAGTTCTTC. Its translation: CASRPGRLANYNEQFF.

The chain links TRBV6-2 or TRBV6-3 to TRBJ2-6, with unresolved D. V was cut by 5 bases and J by 0 bases, with 8 bases left in between. This CDR3 region has 15 residues. The germline V gene encodes CDR1 MNHEY and CDR2 SVGEGT. This CDR3 reads CASSPDNSGANVLTF. The CDR3 DNA is TGTGCCAGCAGTCCCGACAACTCTGGGGCCAACGTCCTGACTTTC.

This clonotype has at least ten counts. J is TRBJ2-1 and V is TRBV12-3 or TRBV12-4; TRBD2 aligns across 8 bases. The CDR3 consists of 14 residues. The V segment lost 5 bases and the J segment 3 bases; nucleotides outside the gene matches: 3. DNA for the CDR3: TGTGCCAGCAGTATCACTAGCGGCTACAATGAGCAGTTCTTC. Amino acid sequence: CASSITSGYNEQFF.

This clonotype was observed many times. The rearrangement joins TRBV19 to TRBJ1-1; 7 bases are a match to TRBD1. J gave up 0 bases and V 1 base, and 8 bases lay outside the gene matches. There are 17 residues in the CDR3. CDR1 is LNHDA and CDR2 is SQIVND in the germline V gene (reference sequence). In DNA, the CDR3 is TGTGCCAGTAGTATAGGCCAGGGGGGATCCATGAACACTGAAGCTTTCTTT. Translated: CASSIGQGGSMNTEAFF. The full variable domain, rest sourced from reference TRBV19 and TRBJ1-1, is DGGITQSPKYLFRKEGQNVTLSCEQNLNHDAMYWYRQDPGQGLRLIYYSQIVNDFQKGDIAEGYSVSREKKESFPLTVTSAQKNPTAFYLCASSIGQGGSMNTEAFFGQGTRLTVV.

This clonotype has a count of ten or more. The chain joins TRBV2 to TRBJ2-3, with 11 bases lining up with TRBD2. Germline CDR1 SNHLY, CDR2 FYNNEI. This CDR3 is built from 14 residues. V gave up 7 bases and J gave up 5 bases; unmatched junction bases: 5. The CDR3 region has the DNA TGTGCCAGCATCTCTAGCGGGAGGATAGATACGCAGTATTTT. The encoded protein is CASISSGRIDTQYF.